This T cell receptor (beta chain) originates from a study of human T cells and chemical hapten exposure. Background on the study: Upper-back patches of 0.01% DPC were read at 6 days. Whole-study results and caveats: Significantly greater numbers of large CDR3 similarity clusters came from expanded TCRs than from controls. Having alopecia, donors may respond immunologically unlike healthy people.

This clonotype has at least ten counts. Its antigen is unidentified. The time point denotes: pre-sensitization, week 0. Treatment described: therapeutic diphenylcyclopropenone sensitization with weekly scalp DPC. The CDR3 length is 16 residues. V lost 4 bases and J lost 7; bases outside the gene matches: 16. Germline CDR1 SQVTM, CDR2 ANQGSEA. TCRdb re-called the RACE reads with MiXCR, one entry per CDR3 protein. The sample holds about 380,000 distinct CDR3 sequences, approximately 5.1% seen once. The material was whole blood, obtained in connection with sensitization to the hapten diphenylcyclopropenone (DPC). The chain uses TRBV29-1 and TRBJ2-1, with 7 nucleotides matching TRBD1. The receptor was derived from a woman aged 45-59 years with alopecia areata. Some clones in this sample may be carry-over from other donors' samples. CDR3 DNA: TGCAGCGTTGGACAGGGTGGAGCGTACCCCCAAAATGAGCAGTTCTTC. Its translation is CSVGQGGAYPQNEQFF.